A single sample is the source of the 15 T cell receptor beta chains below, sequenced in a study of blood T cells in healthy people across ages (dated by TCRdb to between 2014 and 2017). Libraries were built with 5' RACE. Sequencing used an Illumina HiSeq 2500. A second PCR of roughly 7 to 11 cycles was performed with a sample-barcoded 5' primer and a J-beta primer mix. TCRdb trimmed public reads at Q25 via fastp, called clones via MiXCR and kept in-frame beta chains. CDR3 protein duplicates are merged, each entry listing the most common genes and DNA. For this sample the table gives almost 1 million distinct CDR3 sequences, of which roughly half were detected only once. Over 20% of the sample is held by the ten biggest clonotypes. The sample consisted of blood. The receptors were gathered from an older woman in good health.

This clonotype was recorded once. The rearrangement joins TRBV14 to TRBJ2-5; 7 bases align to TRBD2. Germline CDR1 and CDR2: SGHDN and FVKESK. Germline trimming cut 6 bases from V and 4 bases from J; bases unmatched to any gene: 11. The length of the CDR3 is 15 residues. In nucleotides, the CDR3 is TGTGCCAGCAGAACCTCAAGCGGGACGCGAGAGACCCAGTACTTC. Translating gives CASRTSSGTRETQYF. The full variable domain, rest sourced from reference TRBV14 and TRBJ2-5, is EAGVTQFPSHSVIEKGQTVTLRCDPISGHDNLYWYRRVMGKEIKFLLHFVKESKQDESGMPNNRFLAERTGGTYSTLKVQPAELEDSGVYFCASRTSSGTRETQYFGPGTRLLVL.

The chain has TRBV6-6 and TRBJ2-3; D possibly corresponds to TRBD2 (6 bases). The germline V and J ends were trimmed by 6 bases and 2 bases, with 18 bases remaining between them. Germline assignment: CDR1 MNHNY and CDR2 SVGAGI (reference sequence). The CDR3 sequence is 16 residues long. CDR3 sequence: CASSPGTARDTDTQYF. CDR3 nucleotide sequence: TGTGCCAGCAGCCCGGGGACTGCCAGGGACACAGATACGCAGTATTTT.

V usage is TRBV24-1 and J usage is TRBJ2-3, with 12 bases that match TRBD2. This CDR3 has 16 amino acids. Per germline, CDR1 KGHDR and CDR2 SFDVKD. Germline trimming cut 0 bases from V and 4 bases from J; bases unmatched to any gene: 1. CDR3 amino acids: CATSDLLAGGPDTQYF. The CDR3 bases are TGTGCCACCAGTGATTTGCTAGCGGGAGGGCCAGATACGCAGTATTTT.

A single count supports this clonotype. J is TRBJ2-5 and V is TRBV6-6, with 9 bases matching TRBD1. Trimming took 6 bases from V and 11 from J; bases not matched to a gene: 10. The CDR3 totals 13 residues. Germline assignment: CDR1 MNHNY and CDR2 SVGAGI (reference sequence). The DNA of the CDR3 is TGTGCCAGCAGGGGGGACAGGGCCCATGAGCAGTACTTC. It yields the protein CASRGDRAHEQYF.

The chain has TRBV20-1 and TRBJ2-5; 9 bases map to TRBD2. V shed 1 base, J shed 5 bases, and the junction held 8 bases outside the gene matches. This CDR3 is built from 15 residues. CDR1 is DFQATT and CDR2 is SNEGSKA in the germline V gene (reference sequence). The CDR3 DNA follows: TGCAGTGCTAGAGCTCAAGCGGGAGGCGACGAGACCCAGTACTTC. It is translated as CSARAQAGGDETQYF.

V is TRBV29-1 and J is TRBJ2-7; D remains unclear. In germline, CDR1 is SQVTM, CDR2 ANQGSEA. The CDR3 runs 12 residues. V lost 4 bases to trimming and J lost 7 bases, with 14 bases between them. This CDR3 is CSVGGAVGEQYF. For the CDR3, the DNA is TGCAGCGTTGGGGGTGCTGTTGGGGAGCAGTACTTC.

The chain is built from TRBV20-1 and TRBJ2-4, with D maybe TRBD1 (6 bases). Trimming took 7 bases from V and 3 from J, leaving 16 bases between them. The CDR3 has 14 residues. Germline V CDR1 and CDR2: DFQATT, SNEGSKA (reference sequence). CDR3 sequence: CSVERPGVKNIQYF. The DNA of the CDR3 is TGCAGTGTTGAACGACCAGGGGTCAAAAACATTCAGTACTTC.

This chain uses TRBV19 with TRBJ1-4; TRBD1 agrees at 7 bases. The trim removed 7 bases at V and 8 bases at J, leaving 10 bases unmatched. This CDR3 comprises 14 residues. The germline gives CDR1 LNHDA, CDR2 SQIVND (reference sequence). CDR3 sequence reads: CASTADRVGEKLFF. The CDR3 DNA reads TGTGCCAGTACCGCTGACAGGGTCGGGGAAAAACTGTTTTTT.

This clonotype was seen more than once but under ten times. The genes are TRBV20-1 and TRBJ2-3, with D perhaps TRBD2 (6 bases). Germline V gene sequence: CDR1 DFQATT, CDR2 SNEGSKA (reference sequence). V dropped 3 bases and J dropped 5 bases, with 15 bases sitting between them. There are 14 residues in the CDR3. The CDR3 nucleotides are TGCAGTGCTAGCCGGAGGGCCGGGGGAGATACGCAGTATTTT. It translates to CSASRRAGGDTQYF.

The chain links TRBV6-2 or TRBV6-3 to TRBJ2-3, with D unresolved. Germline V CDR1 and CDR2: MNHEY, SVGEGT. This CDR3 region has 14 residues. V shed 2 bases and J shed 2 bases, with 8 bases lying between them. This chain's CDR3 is CASSYGRITDTQYF. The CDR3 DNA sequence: TGTGCCAGCAGTTACGGGCGGATCACAGATACGCAGTATTTT.

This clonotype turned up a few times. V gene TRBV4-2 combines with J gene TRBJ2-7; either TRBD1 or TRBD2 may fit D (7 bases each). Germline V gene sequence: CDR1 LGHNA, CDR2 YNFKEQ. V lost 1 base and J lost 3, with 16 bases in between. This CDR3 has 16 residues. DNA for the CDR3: TGTGCCAGCAGCCAAGTGGGGGGGGACAGTGACTACGAGCAGTACTTC. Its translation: CASSQVGGDSDYEQYF.

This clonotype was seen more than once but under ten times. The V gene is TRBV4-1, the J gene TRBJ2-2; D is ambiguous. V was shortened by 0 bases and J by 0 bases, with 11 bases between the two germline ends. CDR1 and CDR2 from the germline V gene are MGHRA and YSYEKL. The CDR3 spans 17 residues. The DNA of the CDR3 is TGCGCCAGCAGCCAAGATCACCCTATACCGAACACCGGGGAGCTGTTTTTT. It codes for CASSQDHPIPNTGELFF.

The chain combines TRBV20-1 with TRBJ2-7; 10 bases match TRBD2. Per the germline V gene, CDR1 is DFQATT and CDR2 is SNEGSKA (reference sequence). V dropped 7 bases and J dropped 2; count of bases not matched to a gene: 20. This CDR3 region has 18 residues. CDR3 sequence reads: CSVDDSGLAKLFPYEQYF. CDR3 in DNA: TGCAGTGTTGATGATTCGGGACTAGCGAAACTCTTTCCCTACGAGCAGTACTTC.

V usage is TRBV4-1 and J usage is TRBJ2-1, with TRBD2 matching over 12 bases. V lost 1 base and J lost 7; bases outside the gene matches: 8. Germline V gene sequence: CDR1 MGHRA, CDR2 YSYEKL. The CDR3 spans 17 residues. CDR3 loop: CASSQGGRTSGMNEQFF. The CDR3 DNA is TGCGCCAGCAGCCAAGGGGGCCGGACTAGCGGGATGAATGAGCAGTTCTTC.

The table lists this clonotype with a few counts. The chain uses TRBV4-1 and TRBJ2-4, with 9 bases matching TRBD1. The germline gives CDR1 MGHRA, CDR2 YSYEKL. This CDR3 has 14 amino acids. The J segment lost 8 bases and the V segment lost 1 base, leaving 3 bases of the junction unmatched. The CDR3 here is CASSQATGGDIQYF. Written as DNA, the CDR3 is TGCGCCAGCAGCCAAGCGACAGGGGGGGACATTCAGTACTTC.